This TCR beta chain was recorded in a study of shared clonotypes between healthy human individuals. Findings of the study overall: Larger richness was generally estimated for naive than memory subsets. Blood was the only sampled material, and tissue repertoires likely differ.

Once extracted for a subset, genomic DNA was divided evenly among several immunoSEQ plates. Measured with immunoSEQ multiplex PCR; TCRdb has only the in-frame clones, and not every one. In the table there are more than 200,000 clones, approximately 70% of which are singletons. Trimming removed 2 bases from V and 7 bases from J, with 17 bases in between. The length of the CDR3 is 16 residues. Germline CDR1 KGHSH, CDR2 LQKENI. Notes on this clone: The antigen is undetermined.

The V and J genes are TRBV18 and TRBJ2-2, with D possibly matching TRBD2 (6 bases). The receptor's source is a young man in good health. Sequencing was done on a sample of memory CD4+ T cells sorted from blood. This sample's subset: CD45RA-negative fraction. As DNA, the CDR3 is TGTGCCAGCTCACCATACTTAAGCGGAGCGGGCGGGGAGCTGTTTTTT. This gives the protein CASSPYLSGAGGELFF.